The rows below give T cell receptor beta chains drawn from one sample of a study of blood T cells in healthy people across ages. TCRdb re-derived calls from the 5' RACE reads in MiXCR, one entry per CDR3 protein. The sample comprises roughly 1.5 million distinct CDR3 sequences, about 45% of which are singletons, and 4% rests with the top ten. The sequencing sample was made of blood. Source of these receptors: a woman aged 18-29 years in good health. Both conserved end residues are part of each CDR3. The D gene is left open where the match is weak. For some rows the clone size is stated as once, few or many, or as a class when expanded; others skip it.

len	abundance	v_gene	d_gene	j_gene	CDR3aa	CDR3nt
15	-	TRBV6-2/TRBV6-3	TRBD1	TRBJ1-1	CASTLQGTGNTEAFF	TGTGCCAGCACCCTACAGGGGACGGGGAACACTGAAGCTTTCTTT
14	-	TRBV20-1	-	TRBJ1-4	CSAGRGAANEKLFF	TGCAGTGCTGGCCGGGGGGCTGCTAATGAAAAACTGTTTTTT
15	-	TRBV25-1	TRBD2	TRBJ2-7	CASSEFETSVGEQYF	TGTGCCAGCAGTGAATTTGAGACTAGCGTTGGTGAGCAGTACTTC
14	-	TRBV6-2/TRBV6-3	-	TRBJ1-2	CASGPITGLYGYTF	TGTGCCAGCGGTCCAATAACGGGGCTCTATGGCTACACCTTC
15	few	TRBV28	TRBD1	TRBJ1-2	CASSFEGTGVEGYTF	TGTGCCAGCAGTTTTGAAGGAACAGGGGTTGAGGGCTACACCTTC
18	-	TRBV28	TRBD2	TRBJ2-7	CASSLGLAGISYPYEQYF	TGTGCCAGCAGTTTAGGACTAGCGGGGATTTCTTACCCCTACGAGCAGTACTTC
17	-	TRBV5-1	-	TRBJ2-5	CASSLWQGVEKGETQYF	TGCGCCAGCAGCTTGTGGCAAGGGGTTGAAAAAGGAGAGACCCAGTACTTC
15	-	TRBV9	TRBD2	TRBJ2-4	CASSVEGTSGIEQYF	TGTGCCAGCAGCGTAGAGGGGACTAGCGGAATTGAGCAGTACTTC
14	-	TRBV7-6	-	TRBJ2-3	CASSLQWGADTQYF	TGTGCCAGCAGCTTACAGTGGGGAGCCGATACGCAGTATTTT
16	once	TRBV12-3/TRBV12-4	TRBD2	TRBJ2-5	CASSLGGGANVEAQYF	TGTGCCAGCAGTTTAGGCGGGGGGGCCAACGTGGAGGCCCAGTACTTC